The entry below gives a single T cell receptor beta chain sequence along with its context. CDR3 length: 15 amino acids. Germline V CDR1 and CDR2: KGHDR, SFDVKD. Germline trimming cut 3 bases from V and 5 bases from J; bases unmatched to any gene: 4. Stable hyperthyroidism: no ophthalmopathy progression over 18 months of follow-up. The PBMCs studied were ones that came from 10 ml fresh peripheral blood. Authors of the study amplified TCR beta CDR3 regions from RNA transcripts. HTBI primers were used for first-round RT-PCR of the TCR CDR3. One entry per CDR3 protein, called by TCRdb with MiXCR from the multiplex PCR reads. This table has 550,000 to 800,000 distinct CDR3 sequences, roughly 15% appearing once. These data belong to a study of T cells in Graves' hyperthyroidism and ophthalmopathy.

This sequence originates from a man aged 18-30 years with Graves' hyperthyroidism. This chain connects TRBV24-1 to TRBJ2-1; 9 bases line up with TRBD2. The sample was blood. Written as DNA, the CDR3 is TGTGCCACCAGTGATCCGCGACTAGCGGACAATGAGCAGTTCTTC. Its protein product is CATSDPRLADNEQFF.